The source of this T cell receptor beta chain is a study of T cell responses to AZD1222 COVID-19 vaccine. The count of this clone is one. The method was immunoSEQ multiplex PCR; TCRdb's version includes in-frame clones alone and lacks a portion of them. The data contain about 160,000 clones, less than 95% of them seen just once; the ten biggest clones take up less than 1.6%. This TCR was sampled from an adult in good health. Sequenced material: peripheral blood, taken on day 0 of AZD1222 vaccination.

For the CDR3, the DNA is TGTGCCAGCAGCTTAAACCCGAGCCTTGAAAAACTGTTTTTT. Translated: CASSLNPSLEKLFF. The chain links TRBV11-2 to TRBJ1-4; no clear D. Looked up from germline, CDR1 is SGHAT and CDR2 is FQNNGV. Trimming shortened V by 2 bases and J by 7 bases, and 11 bases separated the two germline ends. This CDR3 contains 14 residues.